This entry describes one T cell receptor beta chain. Its antigen is unidentified. 13 Jbeta primers and 60 Vbeta primers were used for the PCR. This table comes from immunoSEQ multiplex PCR, and its TCRdb copy is limited to in-frame clones, with some not included. The data show approximately 120,000 clones, 81% seen once. This CDR3 has 14 amino acids. Germline CDR1 reads LNHDA; CDR2 reads SQIVND (reference sequence). V lost 1 base, J lost 6 bases, and 11 bases lay in between. The record originates from a study of cytomegalovirus exposure and HLA in healthy donors. At the level of the study: About 80 million unique TCRs, all from HLA-typed donors, were included in an early release of the data.

Study findings and constraints: As was reported, the HLA-A and HLA-B alleles of most subjects were accurately predicted from TCR beta sequences. The study flagged fewer than 200 TCR beta chains as cytomegalovirus-associated.

This receptor was taken from a man aged 18 to 30 in good health and CMV-seropositive. The chain couples TRBV19 to TRBJ2-3, with D uncertain. Sequencing was carried out using PBMCs. The DNA for the CDR3 is TGTGCCAGTAGTATAGCTACAGTTTCGGATACGCAGTATTTT. Encoded protein: CASSIATVSDTQYF.